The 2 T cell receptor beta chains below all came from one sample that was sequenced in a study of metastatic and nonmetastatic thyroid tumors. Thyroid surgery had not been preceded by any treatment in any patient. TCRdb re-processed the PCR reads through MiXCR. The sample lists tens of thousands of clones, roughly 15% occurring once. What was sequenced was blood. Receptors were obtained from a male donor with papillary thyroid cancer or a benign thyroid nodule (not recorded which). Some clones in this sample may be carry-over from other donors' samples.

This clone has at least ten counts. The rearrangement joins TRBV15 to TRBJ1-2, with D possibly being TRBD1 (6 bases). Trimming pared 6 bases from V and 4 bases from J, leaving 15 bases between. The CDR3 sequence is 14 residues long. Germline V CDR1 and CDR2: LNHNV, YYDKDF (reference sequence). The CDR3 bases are TGTGCCACCAGTGACCCTGGACAGCGCTATGGCTACACCTTC. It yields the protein CATSDPGQRYGYTF.

The CDR3 nucleotides are TGCAGTGCTAGAGATTGGGAGCGGGGACACACAGATACGCAGTATTTT. Protein sequence: CSARDWERGHTDTQYF. J is TRBJ2-3 and V is TRBV20-1; tentative D call: TRBD2 (7 bases). Trimming removed 0 bases at V and 2 bases at J, with 15 bases between. In germline, CDR1 is DFQATT, CDR2 SNEGSKA (reference sequence). This CDR3 comprises 16 residues.